This T cell receptor (beta chain) stems from a study of control samples from healthy donors and cancer patients. The assay was immunoSEQ multiplex PCR, and TCRdb's table has in-frame clones only and misses some. The sample contains 120,000 to 150,000 clones, 75% to 90% of which appear only once. This CDR3 is built from 16 residues. The V gene's germline CDR1 is LNHNV and CDR2 YYDKDF (reference sequence). With V trimmed by 2 bases and J by 4 bases, 5 bases remained unmatched. The chain carries TRBV15 and TRBJ1-5; 10 positions match TRBD1. This receptor was obtained from a woman in her 30s in good health. Sequencing was carried out using blood. This CDR3 is CATSRSRTGGNQPQHF. CDR3 nucleotides: TGTGCCACCAGCAGATCTCGGACAGGGGGGAATCAGCCCCAGCATTTT.